This T cell receptor beta chain was identified during a study of siplizumab effects on memory and regulatory T cells. General study results and limits: With siplizumab, Treg-derived clones averaged around 69% of mappable alloreactive CD4+ clones, versus approximately 27% in controls.

V lost 7 bases to trimming and J lost 7 bases; unmatched junction nucleotides: 11. This CDR3 contains 14 residues. The germline gives CDR1 MNHEY, CDR2 SVGAGI. Note on this clone: Its target is not known.

The method was immunoSEQ multiplex PCR; TCRdb's version includes in-frame clones alone and lacks a portion of them. The table includes 90,000 to 150,000 clones, approximately 92% detected once. The chain is built from TRBV6-5 and TRBJ2-5; 8 bases map to TRBD1. Sequenced sample: non-Treg CD4+ T cells sorted from blood. This receptor was taken from a human donor in good health. For the CDR3, the DNA is TGTGCCAGCACCCCACGGACAGGGAGTGGGACCCAGTACTTC. Amino acid sequence: CASTPRTGSGTQYF.